The rows below give T cell receptor beta chains drawn from one sample of a study of blood T cell repertoires in COVID-19. The repertoire was sequenced with immunoSEQ multiplex PCR; TCRdb's copy has only in-frame clones and lacks some. The table records about 400,000 clones, roughly nine tenths of them present only once. What was sequenced was PBMCs or T cells enriched from blood (not recorded which). Source of these receptors: a woman aged 25-40 years who had recovered from COVID-19. CDR3s include the opening cysteine and the closing phenylalanine or tryptophan. A D gene is named only where the DNA matches it firmly. Clone size is shown for a subset of rows, as once, few, many or a class of expanded clone.

cdr3_length: 13; v_call: TRBV29-1; clone_size: -; j_call: TRBJ2-1; d_call: TRBD2; cdr3_nt: TGCAGCGCCGGGACTAGCACCGCTAATGAGCAGTTCTTC; cdr3_aa: CSAGTSTANEQFF
cdr3_length: 14; v_call: TRBV25-1; clone_size: few; j_call: TRBJ1-3; d_call: -; cdr3_nt: TGTGCCAGCAGTGAAGCACACTCTGGAAACACCATATATTTT; cdr3_aa: CASSEAHSGNTIYF
cdr3_length: 16; v_call: TRBV4-3; clone_size: few; j_call: TRBJ1-5; d_call: TRBD1; cdr3_nt: TGCGCCAGCAGCCAAGATGGGACAGGGTTGAGTCAGCCCCAGCATTTT; cdr3_aa: CASSQDGTGLSQPQHF
cdr3_length: 13; v_call: TRBV30; clone_size: -; j_call: TRBJ1-1; d_call: TRBD1; cdr3_nt: TGTGCCTGGGCGGACAGGGGAGACACTGAAGCTTTCTTT; cdr3_aa: CAWADRGDTEAFF
cdr3_length: 12; v_call: TRBV27; clone_size: -; j_call: TRBJ2-7; d_call: -; cdr3_nt: TGTGCCAGCAGATTAGGGAGGTTCGAGCAGTACTTC; cdr3_aa: CASRLGRFEQYF
cdr3_length: 15; v_call: TRBV7-3; clone_size: few; j_call: TRBJ2-1; d_call: TRBD2; cdr3_nt: TGTGCCAGCAGCCGAGGGCCTAGCGGGGGGAATGAGCAGTTCTTC; cdr3_aa: CASSRGPSGGNEQFF
cdr3_length: 13; v_call: TRBV28; clone_size: -; j_call: TRBJ1-2; d_call: -; cdr3_nt: TGTGCCAGCAGTTTATACGGAGGCTATGGCTACACCTTC; cdr3_aa: CASSLYGGYGYTF
cdr3_length: 12; v_call: TRBV7-9; clone_size: -; j_call: TRBJ2-1; d_call: -; cdr3_nt: TGTGCCAGCAGACCGCAGGGAAATGAGCAGTTCTTC; cdr3_aa: CASRPQGNEQFF
cdr3_length: 17; v_call: TRBV27; clone_size: -; j_call: TRBJ2-3; d_call: -; cdr3_nt: TGTGCCAGCACTCATCTAAGGGGATTGTGGAGCACAGATACGCAGTATTTT; cdr3_aa: CASTHLRGLWSTDTQYF
cdr3_length: 15; v_call: TRBV14; clone_size: -; j_call: TRBJ1-2; d_call: TRBD1; cdr3_nt: TGTGCCAGCAGCCAAGACACCAGGACAGGTTATGGGTACACCTTC; cdr3_aa: CASSQDTRTGYGYTF
cdr3_length: 13; v_call: TRBV11-1; clone_size: -; j_call: TRBJ1-2; d_call: TRBD1; cdr3_nt: TGTGCCAGCAGCAACCGGGACAGCTATGGCTACACCTTC; cdr3_aa: CASSNRDSYGYTF
cdr3_length: 14; v_call: TRBV2; clone_size: -; j_call: TRBJ1-2; d_call: -; cdr3_nt: TGTGCCAGCAGTGTCAGTCCTGGGGGGAATGGCTACACCTTC; cdr3_aa: CASSVSPGGNGYTF
cdr3_length: 12; v_call: TRBV2; clone_size: many; j_call: TRBJ1-5; d_call: -; cdr3_nt: TGTGCCAGCACTCTTGGCAATCAGCCCCAGCATTTT; cdr3_aa: CASTLGNQPQHF
cdr3_length: 15; v_call: TRBV7-9; clone_size: -; j_call: TRBJ2-5; d_call: -; cdr3_nt: TGTGCCAGCAGCGTCGCAAGCATGTACCAAGAGACCCAGTACTTC; cdr3_aa: CASSVASMYQETQYF
cdr3_length: 17; v_call: TRBV18; clone_size: -; j_call: TRBJ2-1; d_call: TRBD2; cdr3_nt: TGTGCCAGCTCATATCCGGGACTAGCGGGGAGTTTCAATGAGCAGTTCTTC; cdr3_aa: CASSYPGLAGSFNEQFF
cdr3_length: 14; v_call: TRBV7-2; clone_size: -; j_call: TRBJ1-4; d_call: -; cdr3_nt: TGTGCCAGCAGCCTACACGGGAATAGAGAAAAACTGTTTTTT; cdr3_aa: CASSLHGNREKLFF
cdr3_length: 18; v_call: TRBV7-2; clone_size: -; j_call: TRBJ2-4; d_call: TRBD1; cdr3_nt: TGTGCCAGCAGCTTAGTAAAGGTGGCAGGGGGCAGGAGGAACATTCAGTACTTC; cdr3_aa: CASSLVKVAGGRRNIQYF
cdr3_length: 12; v_call: TRBV25-1; clone_size: -; j_call: TRBJ1-1; d_call: -; cdr3_nt: TGTGCCAGCAGTGATAGCCGCACTGAAGCTTTCTTT; cdr3_aa: CASSDSRTEAFF
cdr3_length: 16; v_call: TRBV14; clone_size: -; j_call: TRBJ1-2; d_call: -; cdr3_nt: TGTGCCAGCAGCCAATCCGGGGGGAGGCATAACTATGGCTACACCTTC; cdr3_aa: CASSQSGGRHNYGYTF
cdr3_length: 18; v_call: TRBV29-1; clone_size: -; j_call: TRBJ2-3; d_call: TRBD2; cdr3_nt: TGCAGCGTTGAGTCGGGGTCGACTAGCGGTTTTAGCACAGATACGCAGTATTTT; cdr3_aa: CSVESGSTSGFSTDTQYF
cdr3_length: 11; v_call: TRBV29-1; clone_size: -; j_call: TRBJ2-2; d_call: -; cdr3_nt: TGCAGCGTTGGCGTAACCGGGGAGCTGTTTTTT; cdr3_aa: CSVGVTGELFF
cdr3_length: 14; v_call: TRBV7-2; clone_size: -; j_call: TRBJ2-7; d_call: -; cdr3_nt: TGTGCCAGCAGCTTAGGGACAGAAGTCTACGAGCAGTACTTC; cdr3_aa: CASSLGTEVYEQYF